The source of this TCR beta chain is a study of blood T cell dynamics during melanoma immunotherapy (dated by TCRdb to 2019 to 2021). Regarding the research as a whole: The patients had metastatic melanoma and were given first-line pembrolizumab or nivolumab plus ipilimumab as standard of care in the United Kingdom. Peripheral T cell receptor repertoires of metastatic melanoma patients were profiled before and after one cycle of checkpoint inhibitor therapy to find early correlates of response. The training cohort was made up of consecutive patients, while a further independent group of patients from the same centre was pooled to form an external validation set. Findings and caveats that apply to the study as a whole: Whether the T cell clones behind the repertoire changes were melanoma-specific or instead reflected general immune activation was something the study could not determine. The relatively small sample size was recognized as a factor that could limit how well the results generalize. Unlike progressors, patients who went on to achieve disease control showed a bifurcated reorganization of the PBMC repertoire at W3, with either increased clonality or increased diversity.

The sample's time point label is to be understood as: week 3, after first cycle of checkpoint inhibitor. Blood samples were taken before treatment (T0) and at week 3 (W3), following the first cycle of checkpoint blockade. Except for a couple of patients with rapid clinical progression, response was assessed 12 weeks after the first infusion by RECIST 1.1; disease control meant complete response, partial response or stable disease. Any patient who had received prior systemic cancer treatment, was on concomitant immunosuppressant therapy or had synchronous other active malignancies was excluded. Bulk PBMC and plasma cell-free DNA were both sequenced for TCR beta so that circulating cells and T cell turnover could be tracked. Lymphoprep and SepMate tubes were used to isolate PBMC from blood, and red cell lysis was then performed. QIAamp DNA Blood Mini kits were used to extract DNA from both PBMC and sorted T cell subsets.

The CDR3, from cysteine to phenylalanine, totals 14 residues. The CDR3 DNA has 42 bases and is translated from base 1. Based on the germline V gene (reference sequence), the CDR1 and CDR2 sequences are SEHNR and FQNEAQ. V gives up 0 bases and J gives up 5 bases, and the segment between their germline ends measures 11 bases. This clone has a handful of counts. The antigen this receptor binds is unknown. Base-call qualities are not available, and no considerably larger clone is one nucleotide away. For every bulk PBMC sample, a fixed 350 ng of DNA was loaded. TCR beta CDR3 sequences were amplified from genomic DNA with the immunoSEQ TCRb Assay kit following manufacturer instructions. The KAPA Library Quantification Kit for Illumina platforms was used to quantify pooled libraries by qPCR. Pooled libraries were clustered at 0.6-1.1 pM and sequenced on an Illumina NextSeq 500. The authors' pipeline ran thus. Analysis of the TCR data relied on immunoSEQ ANALYZER and the R LymphoSeq package. A rearrangement efficiency score was calculated as productive divided by the sum of productive and non-productive CDR3 sequences. Clonality was assessed using the Gini coefficient and diversity using the Renyi index at alpha=1, with pairwise comparisons between timepoints within each patient. Clonal relatedness used an edit distance of 3, and repertoire similarity used the Bhattacharyya coefficient, both computed in LymphoSeq. To classify response, a linear discriminant analysis based on week-3 changes in clonality and diversity was built using the R MASS and caret packages. Entries here come from immuneACCESS through TCRdb and include only in-frame sequences with V and J called. Some clones fail to appear in such tables; in the studies checked, an unresolved V gene covers under half of the shortfall, and the cause of the remainder is unknown. The V and J calls and the clone size are those of that table, but D and trimming were determined from the DNA. This sample lists about 11,000 clones; roughly 83% were detected once. The top ten clones comprise about 15% of the sample.

The sample consisted of blood, taken from a patient treated with checkpoint blockade. The V and J genes are TRBV7-9 and TRBJ2-7; the D gene remains uncertain. This receptor was taken from a human donor with melanoma. DNA sequence: TGTGCCAGCAGCTTAGCGCTTAGGGCGGACGAGCAGTACTTC. Translated, this gives CASSLALRADEQYF.